The next 17 T cell receptor beta chains were all read from a single sample in a study of cytomegalovirus exposure and HLA in healthy donors. With 60 Vbeta and 13 Jbeta primers, the PCR was carried out. Some clones are missing from TCRdb's copy, which holds only in-frame ones; the method was immunoSEQ multiplex PCR. This repertoire shows about 160,000 clones, about four fifths found once; its top ten account for about 1.4%. Sequencing used PBMCs. The receptors come from a girl aged 5-17 years in good health and CMV-seropositive.

The chain employs TRBV7-8 and TRBJ1-1, with 8 bases aligning to TRBD1. Per germline, CDR1 SGHVS and CDR2 FQNEAQ. Trimming removed 7 bases from V and 12 bases from J; junction bases left unmatched: 7. The CDR3 covers 11 residues. The CDR3 is CASKMTGVPFF. DNA of the CDR3: TGTGCCAGCAAGATGACAGGGGTCCCTTTCTTT.

This clone was observed a single time. This rearrangement joins TRBV5-4 to TRBJ1-1, with 9 bases aligning to TRBD1. Germline V lookup: CDR1 SGHNT, CDR2 YYREEE (reference sequence). There are 15 residues in the CDR3. Unmatched junction bases numbered 9, after V lost 5 bases and J lost 4 bases. CDR3 in amino acids: CASRQTGGGITEAFF. As DNA, the CDR3 is TGTGCCAGCAGACAAACAGGGGGCGGGATCACTGAAGCTTTCTTT.

This chain connects TRBV9 to TRBJ1-3; 7 bases map to TRBD1. The junction had 0 bases not matched to a gene; V was cut back by 3 bases and J by 0 bases. Per the germline V gene, CDR1 is SGDLS and CDR2 is YYNGEE. The CDR3 has 14 residues. CDR3 amino acids: CASSGDSSGNTIYF. CDR3 coding DNA: TGTGCCAGCAGCGGGGACAGCTCTGGAAACACCATATATTTT. The full variable domain, its missing parts supplied by reference TRBV9 and TRBJ1-3, is DSGVTQTPKHLITATGQRVTLRCSPRSGDLSVYWYQQSLDQGLQFLIQYYNGEERAKGNILERFSAQQFPDLHSELNLSSLELGDSALYFCASSGDSSGNTIYFGEGSWLTVV.

The chain has TRBV5-6 and TRBJ1-1; 7 bases align to TRBD1. J was trimmed by 5 bases and V by 3 bases; bases with no gene match: 10. CDR3 length: 15 amino acids. Germline CDR1 is SGHDT and CDR2 is YYEEEE. The CDR3 region has the DNA TGTGCCAGCAGCTCGGCCCGGACAGGCGGAACTGAAGCTTTCTTT. Translating it yields CASSSARTGGTEAFF.

The rearrangement uses TRBV29-1 and TRBJ1-1, with TRBD1 matching 7 bases. The ends lost 4 bases at V and 5 bases at J; junction bases unmatched: 16. This CDR3 comprises 16 residues. In germline, CDR1 is SQVTM, CDR2 ANQGSEA. Written as DNA, the CDR3 is TGCAGCGTTGTAGTGGCAGGGGGGTCGGAAGGGACTGAAGCTTTCTTT. Translation: CSVVVAGGSEGTEAFF.

This clone was seen only a few times. The CDR3 sequence: CASSLGTSGLSYEQYF. In nucleotides, the CDR3 is TGTGCCAGCTCACTTGGGACTAGCGGGCTTTCCTACGAGCAGTACTTC. The rearrangement joins TRBV18 to TRBJ2-7; 12 bases are shared with TRBD2. CDR1 and CDR2 from the germline V gene are KGHSH and LQKENI. This CDR3 region has 16 residues. V was clipped by 4 bases and J by 1 base; unmatched bases: 5.

In this sample, this clone turned up once. The chain combines TRBV7-2 with TRBJ2-2; D might be TRBD2 (5 bases). This CDR3 has 17 amino acids. Germline CDR1 and CDR2: SGHTA and FQGNSA. V dropped 5 bases and J dropped 5 bases, with 21 bases sitting between them. CDR3 DNA sequence: TGTGCCAGCAGCCCCATGGGAAGTGGGTGGGAGACCGGGGAGCTGTTTTTT. Translated: CASSPMGSGWETGELFF. Looking up the rest from reference TRBV7-2 and TRBJ2-2 gives the full variable domain: GAGVSQSPSNKVTEKGKDVELRCDPISGHTALYWYRQSLGQGLEFLIYFQGNSAPDKSGLPSDRFSAERTGGSVSTLTIQRTQQEDSAVYLCASSPMGSGWETGELFFGEGSRLTVL.

The rearrangement uses TRBV2 and TRBJ1-2; 10 nucleotides align to TRBD1. This CDR3 contains 15 residues. Germline CDR1 reads SNHLY; CDR2 reads FYNNEI. The J segment lost 8 bases and the V segment lost 3 bases, leaving 9 bases of the junction unmatched. This CDR3 reads CASSDARDRGAGYTF. The CDR3 nucleotides read TGTGCCAGCAGTGATGCCCGGGACAGGGGCGCAGGCTACACCTTC.

This clone was counted a few times. The rearrangement joins TRBV4-3 to TRBJ1-3; weak D call: TRBD1 (5 bases). V gave up 5 bases and J gave up 0 bases, with 11 bases separating them. This CDR3 has 15 residues. CDR1 LGHNA and CDR2 YSLEER come from the germline V gene. DNA of the CDR3: TGCGCCAGCAGCTCCCTGGGGCCCTCTGGAAACACCATATATTTT. It codes for CASSSLGPSGNTIYF.

The chain recombines TRBV18 with TRBJ2-1; the match to TRBD1 covers 9 bases. CDR3 length: 16 amino acids. Looked up from germline, CDR1 is KGHSH and CDR2 is LQKENI. J was trimmed by 5 bases and V by 0 bases; bases with no gene match: 5. The CDR3 DNA is TGTGCCAGCTCACCACCGTTAGGACAGGGGAACAATGAGCAGTTCTTC. Translating it yields CASSPPLGQGNNEQFF.

This chain uses TRBV5-8 with TRBJ2-1; D is perhaps TRBD1 (6 bases). The CDR3 has 17 amino acids. Trimming shortened V by 2 bases and J by 10 bases, and 25 bases separated the two germline ends. The germline CDR1 and CDR2 sequences are SGHTS and YDEGEE. CDR3 sequence reads: CASSFYQGTELLGEQFF. CDR3 in DNA: TGTGCCAGCAGCTTTTATCAGGGGACGGAACTTCTCGGCGAGCAGTTCTTC. Complete variable domain (other parts from reference TRBV5-8 and TRBJ2-1): EAGVTQSPTHLIKTRGQQATLRCSPISGHTSVYWYQQALGLGLQFLLWYDEGEERNRGNFPPRFSGRQFPNYSSELNVNALELEDSALYLCASSFYQGTELLGEQFFGPGTRLTVL.

This chain joins TRBV9 and TRBJ1-5, with 8 nucleotides matching TRBD1. Germline V CDR1 and CDR2: SGDLS, YYNGEE. Trimming took 3 bases from V and 4 from J; bases not matched to a gene: 6. This CDR3 comprises 15 residues. CDR3 loop: CASSEADRENQPQHF. For the CDR3, the DNA is TGTGCCAGCAGCGAGGCGGACAGGGAGAATCAGCCCCAGCATTTT.

CDR3 protein: CSAKRTEAFF. CDR3 DNA: TGCAGTGCCAAGAGGACTGAAGCTTTCTTT. The V and J genes are TRBV20-1 and TRBJ1-1; D not resolved. Germline values: CDR1 DFQATT, CDR2 SNEGSKA (reference sequence). Trimming left V 6 bases short and J 5 bases short, with 7 bases between. This CDR3 is built from 10 residues.

The chain uses TRBV28 and TRBJ1-2; 7 nucleotides agree with TRBD1. The trim removed 2 bases at V and 11 bases at J, leaving 8 bases unmatched. The CDR3 totals 13 residues. Per germline, CDR1 MDHEN and CDR2 SYDVKM. The CDR3 reads CASSLVQGSGYTF. CDR3 coding DNA: TGTGCCAGCAGTTTAGTACAGGGGAGTGGATACACCTTC.

The chain has TRBV29-1 and TRBJ1-1; D gene uncertain. The germline CDR1 and CDR2 sequences are SQVTM and ANQGSEA. There are 14 residues in the CDR3. Trimming removed 3 bases at V and 1 base at J, with 12 bases between. CDR3 protein: CSVERSAWNTEAFF. The CDR3 nucleotides are TGCAGCGTTGAGAGGTCGGCATGGAACACTGAAGCTTTCTTT.

The chain carries TRBV5-1 and TRBJ2-1, with D possibly being TRBD2 (6 bases). This CDR3 is built from 14 residues. V was pared by 4 bases and J by 4 bases, with 12 bases between. In germline, CDR1 is SGHRS, CDR2 YFSETQ. The DNA for the CDR3 is TGCGCCAGCAGCCGGACTACCAATTACAATGAGCAGTTCTTC. Protein product: CASSRTTNYNEQFF.

This clone was seen a few times. The rearrangement joins TRBV7-9 to TRBJ2-1, with D possibly being TRBD2 (6 bases). The CDR3 sequence is 12 residues long. Deletions cut 4 bases from V and 7 bases from J, with 8 bases between. CDR1 and CDR2 (germline): SEHNR, FQNEAQ (reference sequence). CDR3 in amino acids: CASSWDLNEQFF. The CDR3 DNA follows: TGTGCCAGCAGCTGGGACTTGAATGAGCAGTTCTTC.